The 25 T cell receptor beta chains given below trace back to one sample, sequenced in a study of spatial heterogeneity in lung cancer (dated by TCRdb to the late 2010s). The receptor library was made with 5' RACE. The instrument given in TCRdb is NextSeq 500. TCRdb trimmed the raw reads at Q25, called clones with MiXCR and kept productive beta chains. Rows are combined by CDR3 protein, so each entry shows the most common genes and DNA. The sample contains 30,000 to 45,000 distinct CDR3 sequences, under 8.5% of them found a single time. 29% of the sample comes from the top ten. The label giving this sample's time point can be read as: sample taken at primary tumor resection. Material: PBMCs, obtained at surgery. The receptor source for this set is a female donor with early-stage non-small cell lung cancer.

This clonotype was detected many times. The rearrangement uses TRBV5-5 and TRBJ2-7; 10 positions agree with TRBD2. Germline V lookup: CDR1 SGHKS, CDR2 YYEKEE (reference sequence). The CDR3 runs 16 residues. V shed 5 bases and J 4 bases; nucleotides not matched to a gene: 12. This CDR3 reads CASSNDIAGGMYEQYF. CDR3 sequence (DNA): TGTGCCAGCAGTAACGATATAGCGGGGGGCATGTACGAGCAGTACTTC.

This clonotype was counted ten times or more. The V and J genes are TRBV7-2 and TRBJ2-5; TRBD2 aligns across 14 bases. CDR1 is SGHTA, CDR2 FQGNSA, per germline. Trimming at V came to 5 bases and at J to 9 bases, leaving 8 bases not matched to a gene. The CDR3 length is 15 residues. CDR3 residues: CASSPASGLAGAQYF. The DNA of the CDR3 is TGTGCCAGCAGCCCAGCCTCGGGACTAGCGGGAGCCCAGTACTTC.

This clonotype appeared many times. This sequence joins TRBV12-3 or TRBV12-4 and TRBJ2-2; D ambiguous. The CDR3 length is 15 residues. V lost 8 bases, J lost 4 bases, and 17 bases lay in between. The CDR3 here is CASSISRAVTGELFF. The CDR3, as DNA: TGTGCCAGCTCGATTTCTCGGGCGGTCACCGGGGAGCTGTTTTTT.

The rearrangement links TRBV3-1 to TRBJ2-2, with D possibly matching TRBD2 (5 bases). Germline V lookup: CDR1 LGHDT, CDR2 YNNKEL (reference sequence). V gave up 2 bases and J gave up 2 bases, with 6 bases separating them. This CDR3 is 14 amino acids long. The DNA of the CDR3 is TGTGCCAGCAGCCAACTAGCTAACACCGGGGAGCTGTTTTTT. As protein: CASSQLANTGELFF.

This clonotype has ten or more counts. The chain carries TRBV4-3 and TRBJ1-1; D gene unclear. Trimming cost V 0 bases and J 4 bases, with 9 bases left between them. This CDR3 has 14 amino acids. Germline V gene sequence: CDR1 LGHNA, CDR2 YSLEER. CDR3 sequence: CASSQDGRSTEAFF. CDR3 nucleotides: TGCGCCAGCAGCCAAGACGGCAGGAGCACTGAAGCTTTCTTT.

Many counts were recorded for this clonotype. The V and J genes are TRBV5-5 and TRBJ1-1; no definite D call. Germline V lookup: CDR1 SGHKS, CDR2 YYEKEE (reference sequence). Trimming removed 0 bases at V and 2 bases at J, with 17 bases between. The CDR3 sequence is 17 residues long. CDR3 in amino acids: CASSLGLSVGGNTEAFF. DNA of the CDR3: TGTGCCAGCAGCTTGGGTCTGTCAGTAGGCGGTAACACTGAAGCTTTCTTT.

This clonotype was picked up many times. The chain combines TRBV10-3 with TRBJ2-3; 10 nucleotides match TRBD2. The CDR3 runs 14 residues. V lost 10 bases to trimming and J lost 14 bases; unmatched junction nucleotides: 18. The germline CDR1 and CDR2 sequences are ENHRY and SYGVKD. The CDR3 bases are TGTGCCACGTCCATAGAGAGCGGGGGGGCCGGTTCGTATTTT. Its protein is CATSIESGGAGSYF.

This clonotype occurred a few times. CDR3 sequence reads: CSARDFRSGKGNEQFF. The CDR3 DNA is TGCAGTGCTAGAGATTTCAGGAGCGGGAAAGGGAATGAGCAGTTCTTC. The rearrangement uses TRBV20-1 and TRBJ2-1; 7 bases match TRBD2. The germline V gene encodes CDR1 DFQATT and CDR2 SNEGSKA (reference sequence). The CDR3 length is 16 residues. V was clipped by 0 bases and J by 7 bases; unmatched bases: 12.

A word on this clonotype: At one of its ends the junction is not consistent with the germline gene, which may arise from a read error. The chain joins TRBV6-1 to TRBJ2-1; D unresolved. The CDR3 is 14 residues long. Per germline, CDR1 MNHNS and CDR2 SASEGT. CDR3 nucleotides: TGTGCCAGCAGTGAAGGTCCGGCACAGTATGCTTTGGTCTTC. It specifies CASSEGPAQYALVF.

This clonotype showed up many times. The rearrangement links TRBV4-2 to TRBJ2-7; 9 nucleotides line up with TRBD2. The CDR3 sequence is 15 residues long. Germline-derived CDR1 and CDR2 are LGHNA and YNFKEQ. Trimming cost V 0 bases and J 3 bases; bases outside gene matches: 3. Here the CDR3 DNA reads TGTGCCAGCAGCCAAGAAGGGACTAGCAGCTACGAGCAGTACTTC. This codes for CASSQEGTSSYEQYF.

This clonotype was found many times. The V and J genes are TRBV28 and TRBJ2-6, with D unclear. The CDR3 extends over 15 amino acids. Germline CDR1 and CDR2: MDHEN and SYDVKM. V lost 5 bases and J lost 1, with 9 bases in between. CDR3 coding DNA: TGTGCCAGCAGTAGTCTCCGTTCTGGGGCCAACGTCCTGACTTTC. Translation: CASSSLRSGANVLTF.

This clonotype has ten or more counts. The chain carries TRBV28 and TRBJ2-7; 9 bases map to TRBD2. CDR1 and CDR2 from the germline V gene are MDHEN and SYDVKM. This CDR3 is built from 14 residues. Losses at the gene ends were 7 bases for V and 4 bases for J; bases not matched to a gene: 8. The CDR3 protein is CASTPSGNGYEQYF. The CDR3 DNA sequence: TGTGCCAGCACGCCTAGCGGGAACGGGTACGAGCAGTACTTC.

Ten or more counts support this clonotype. This rearrangement joins TRBV12-5 to TRBJ2-5, with D perhaps being TRBD1 or TRBD2 (5 bases each). This CDR3 has 14 residues. CDR1 is LGHNT and CDR2 is FRNRAP in the germline V gene. Trimming took 6 bases from V and 5 from J, leaving 16 bases between them. The CDR3 protein is CASGTGTLLETQYF. CDR3 bases: TGTGCTAGTGGAACCGGGACCCTCCTGGAGACCCAGTACTTC.

This clonotype was seen once. This chain joins TRBV11-2 and TRBJ2-3; D unresolved. V dropped 2 bases and J dropped 2 bases, with 8 bases sitting between them. This CDR3 is built from 14 residues. Germline CDR1 is SGHAT and CDR2 is FQNNGV. CDR3 nucleotides: TGTGCCAGCAGCTTATTTACGTTCACAGATACGCAGTATTTT. Encoded protein: CASSLFTFTDTQYF.

The sample holds many counts of this clonotype. This chain connects TRBV7-8 to TRBJ1-5; D is uncertain. This CDR3 contains 13 residues. From germline, CDR1 is SGHVS and CDR2 FQNEAQ. Trimming cost V 3 bases and J 4 bases, with 7 bases left between them. Here the CDR3 DNA reads TGTGCCAGCAGCTTTAACGGAAATCAGCCCCAGCATTTT. It is translated as CASSFNGNQPQHF. Looking up the rest from reference TRBV7-8 and TRBJ1-5 gives the full variable domain: GAGVSQSPRYKVAKRGQDVALRCDPISGHVSLFWYQQALGQGPEFLTYFQNEAQLDKSGLPSDRFFAERPEGSVSTLKIQRTQQEDSAVYLCASSFNGNQPQHFGDGTRLSIL.

This clonotype was detected only a few times. This chain connects TRBV5-1 to TRBJ2-1; D gene uncertain. The CDR3 covers 16 residues. The V gene lost 5 bases and the J gene lost 5 bases, with 20 bases spanning the gap. CDR1 SGHRS and CDR2 YFSETQ come from the germline V gene. CDR3: CASSRLGPLLNNEQFF. In nucleotides, the CDR3 is TGCGCCAGCAGTAGGTTAGGTCCCCTCTTAAACAATGAGCAGTTCTTC.

V is TRBV6-1 and J is TRBJ2-3, with D possibly being TRBD1 (7 bases). The CDR3 sequence is 18 residues long. Per germline, CDR1 MNHNS and CDR2 SASEGT. V dropped 5 bases and J dropped 4 bases, with 25 bases sitting between them. CDR3 sequence (DNA): TGTGCCAGCAGTCCTGGTCGCGGACAGGCTGGGGGGCCAGATACGCAGTATTTT. This codes for CASSPGRGQAGGPDTQYF.

This clonotype was detected many times. J is TRBJ2-5 and V is TRBV6-5; D not certain. This CDR3 has 13 amino acids. CDR1 and CDR2 from the germline V gene are MNHEY and SVGAGI. The V gene lost 8 bases and the J gene lost 1 base, with 11 bases spanning the gap. Here the CDR3 reads CASSPPGQETQYF. DNA of the CDR3: TGTGCCAGCTCACCACCGGGCCAAGAGACCCAGTACTTC.

The chain combines TRBV7-2 with TRBJ2-2; either TRBD1 or TRBD2 may fit D (6 bases each). With 5 bases removed from V and 6 bases from J, the gap between germline ends came to 22 bases. Germline loops: CDR1 SGHTA, CDR2 FQGNSA. CDR3 length: 17 amino acids. The CDR3 nucleotides are TGTGCCAGCAGCGCCACGCCGGGGGCAGGGTCGGCCGGGGAGCTGTTTTTT. Protein sequence: CASSATPGAGSAGELFF.

This clonotype was counted ten times or more. The CDR3 loop is CASSYFTGGGYEQYF. Here the CDR3 DNA reads TGTGCCAGCAGTTACTTTACCGGGGGAGGCTACGAGCAGTACTTC. The chain couples TRBV6-2 or TRBV6-3 to TRBJ2-7; weak D call: TRBD2 (6 bases). V dropped 1 base and J dropped 3 bases, with 13 bases sitting between them. CDR1 MNHEY and CDR2 SVGEGT come from the germline V gene. This CDR3 comprises 15 residues.

V and J are TRBV5-1 and TRBJ2-2, with 9 bases lining up with TRBD1. The CDR3 spans 15 residues. Germline trimming cut 1 base from V and 5 bases from J; bases unmatched to any gene: 3. The germline V gene has CDR1 SGHRS and CDR2 YFSETQ. CDR3 nucleotides: TGCGCCAGCAGCTTGTCCGGGACAGGGACCGGGGAGCTGTTTTTT. It codes for CASSLSGTGTGELFF.

This clonotype was recorded many times. The genes are TRBV28 and TRBJ1-1; 10 bases are a match to TRBD1. This CDR3 is 16 amino acids long. The germline gives CDR1 MDHEN, CDR2 SYDVKM. Trimming took 6 bases from V and 5 from J; bases not matched to a gene: 12. This chain's CDR3 is CASSYSPGQGWTEAFF. The CDR3 bases are TGTGCCAGCAGCTACAGCCCGGGACAGGGGTGGACTGAAGCTTTCTTT.

This clonotype was observed many times. This chain uses TRBV6-5 with TRBJ1-2, with D tentatively TRBD1 (5 bases). Germline assignment: CDR1 MNHEY and CDR2 SVGAGI. Trimming took off 0 bases at V and 6 bases at J, with 11 bases between the two ends. This CDR3 contains 14 residues. This CDR3 reads CASSYSSQDNGYTF. The CDR3 DNA reads TGTGCCAGCAGTTACTCGAGCCAGGACAATGGCTACACCTTC.

This clonotype ranks as medium-sized. J is TRBJ2-5 and V is TRBV10-1; D is possibly TRBD1 (7 bases). V shed 3 bases and J shed 9 bases, with 11 bases lying between them. Germline V gene sequence: CDR1 WNHNN, CDR2 SYGVQD (reference sequence). The CDR3 is 12 amino acids. As DNA, the CDR3 is TGCGCCAGCAGTGATCCAGGGGGGTCCCAGTACTTC. It yields the protein CASSDPGGSQYF.

This clonotype occurred a few times. The chain is built from TRBV6-2 or TRBV6-3 and TRBJ2-3; D remains ambiguous. V dropped 6 bases and J dropped 6 bases, with 19 bases sitting between them. The CDR3 has 15 residues. The germline CDR1 and CDR2 sequences are MNHEY and SVGEGT. In nucleotides, the CDR3 is TGTGCCAGCAGGCCTACTACGCTGCCTTGGGATACGCAGTATTTT. Amino acids: CASRPTTLPWDTQYF.